Included here is one T cell receptor beta chain sequence, with context. The sample originates from a study of blood T cell repertoires in COVID-19. Study in general: Material from acute and convalescent COVID-19 was sourced from the United States, Italy and Spain. T cells, B-cell-depleted T cells, or PBMCs supplied cDNA or gDNA.

The CDR3 length is 16 residues. The germline V gene encodes CDR1 PRHDT and CDR2 FYEKMQ (reference sequence). Trimming removed 5 bases from V and 2 bases from J, with 19 bases in between. Under the authors' procedure: Reference gene primer amplification gave nucleated cell count estimates. The repertoire was sequenced with immunoSEQ multiplex PCR; TCRdb's copy has only in-frame clones and lacks some. The D gene and trimming were derived from the DNA, and the V and J assignments and clone size from that table. The sample lists tens of thousands of clones, approximately 86% seen once, with more than 15% in the top ten. The Seattle patients joined while their infection was active and were tracked longitudinally afterward.

The chain combines TRBV13 with TRBJ2-7, with D unclear. Sequenced input: peripheral blood. This receptor was taken from a man aged 35 to 55 with COVID-19, enrolled during active disease. The CDR3 reads CASSNLPGSTAYEQYF. Here the CDR3 DNA reads TGTGCCAGCAGCAATCTACCGGGTTCTACTGCCTACGAGCAGTACTTC.